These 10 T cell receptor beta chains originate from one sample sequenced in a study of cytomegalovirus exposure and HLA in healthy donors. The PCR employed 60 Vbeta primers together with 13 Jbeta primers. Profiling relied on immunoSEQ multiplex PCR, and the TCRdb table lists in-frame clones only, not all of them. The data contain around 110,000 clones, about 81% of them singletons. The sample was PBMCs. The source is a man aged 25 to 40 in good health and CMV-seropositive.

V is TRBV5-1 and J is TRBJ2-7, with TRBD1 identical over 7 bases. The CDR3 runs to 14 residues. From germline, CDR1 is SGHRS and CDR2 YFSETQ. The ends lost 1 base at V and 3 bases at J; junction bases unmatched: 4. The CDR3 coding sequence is TGCGCCAGCAGCTTGCGGCAGGGGGTCTACGAGCAGTACTTC. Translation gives CASSLRQGVYEQYF.

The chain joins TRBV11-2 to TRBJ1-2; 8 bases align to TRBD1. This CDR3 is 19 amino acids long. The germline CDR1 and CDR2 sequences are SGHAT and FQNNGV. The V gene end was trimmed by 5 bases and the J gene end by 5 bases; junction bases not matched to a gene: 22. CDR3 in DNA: TGTGCCAGCAGCCGAGAGAGGGGGCAGGGGGCGCTCCTACTATATGGCTACACCTTC. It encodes CASSRERGQGALLLYGYTF.

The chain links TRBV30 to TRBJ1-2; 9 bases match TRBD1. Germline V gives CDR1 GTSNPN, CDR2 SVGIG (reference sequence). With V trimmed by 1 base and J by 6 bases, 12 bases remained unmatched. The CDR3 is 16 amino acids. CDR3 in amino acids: CAWSGTGVSFWDGYTF. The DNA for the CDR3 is TGTGCCTGGAGTGGGACAGGGGTTTCCTTTTGGGATGGCTACACCTTC.

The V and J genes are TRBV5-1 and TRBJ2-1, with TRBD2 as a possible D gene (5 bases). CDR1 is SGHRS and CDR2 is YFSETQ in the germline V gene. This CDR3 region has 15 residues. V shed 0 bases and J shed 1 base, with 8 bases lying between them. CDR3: CASSLGPGSYNEQFF. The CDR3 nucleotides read TGCGCCAGCAGCTTGGGACCGGGGTCCTACAATGAGCAGTTCTTC.

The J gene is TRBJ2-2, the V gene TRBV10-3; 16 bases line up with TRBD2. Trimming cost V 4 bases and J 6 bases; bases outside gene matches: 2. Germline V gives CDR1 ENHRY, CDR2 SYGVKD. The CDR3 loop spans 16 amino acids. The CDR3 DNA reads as TGTGCCATCAGTGTCGGGACTAGCGGGGGGGCCGGGGAGCTGTTTTTT. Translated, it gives CAISVGTSGGAGELFF.

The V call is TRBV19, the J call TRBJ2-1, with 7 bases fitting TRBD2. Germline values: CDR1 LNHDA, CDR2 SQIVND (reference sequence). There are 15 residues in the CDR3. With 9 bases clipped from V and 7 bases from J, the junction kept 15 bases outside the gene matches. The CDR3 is CASWDGGGLGNEQFF. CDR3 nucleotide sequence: TGTGCCAGCTGGGACGGCGGGGGACTCGGGAATGAGCAGTTCTTC.

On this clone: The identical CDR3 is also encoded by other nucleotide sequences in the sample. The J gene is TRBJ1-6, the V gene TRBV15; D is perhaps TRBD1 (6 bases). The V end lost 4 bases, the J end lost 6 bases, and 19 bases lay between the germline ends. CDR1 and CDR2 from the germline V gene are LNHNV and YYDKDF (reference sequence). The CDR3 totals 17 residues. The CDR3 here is CATSTPRKQGPNSPLHF. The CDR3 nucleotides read TGTGCCACCAGCACCCCACGAAAGCAGGGGCCTAATTCACCCCTCCACTTT.

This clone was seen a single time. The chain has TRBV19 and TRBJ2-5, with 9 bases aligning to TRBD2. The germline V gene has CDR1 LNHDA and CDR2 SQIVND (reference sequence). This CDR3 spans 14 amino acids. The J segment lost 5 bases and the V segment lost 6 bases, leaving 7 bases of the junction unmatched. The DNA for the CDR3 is TGTGCCAGTAGCTATGGACTAGCGCAGGAGACCCAGTACTTC. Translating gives CASSYGLAQETQYF.

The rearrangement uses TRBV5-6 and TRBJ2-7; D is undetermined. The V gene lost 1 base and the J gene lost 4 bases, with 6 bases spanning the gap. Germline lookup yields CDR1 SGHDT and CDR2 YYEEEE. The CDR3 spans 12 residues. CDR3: CASSLQLYEQYF. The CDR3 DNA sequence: TGTGCCAGCAGCTTGCAACTATACGAGCAGTACTTC.

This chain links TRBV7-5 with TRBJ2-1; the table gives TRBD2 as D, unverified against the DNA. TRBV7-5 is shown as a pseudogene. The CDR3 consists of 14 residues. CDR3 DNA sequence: TGTGCCAGAAGCCCGCGGGGGGACTACAATGAGCAGTTCTTC. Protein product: CARSPRGDYNEQFF.